This is a list of T cell receptor beta chains from one sample in a study of regulatory T cells in long-lasting Graves disease. TCRdb itself ran the multiplex PCR reads through MiXCR, one entry per CDR3 protein. The sample includes under 700,000 distinct CDR3 sequences, 16% of them seen just once. In addition, the sample was reused for a study of T cells in Graves' hyperthyroidism and ophthalmopathy.

Sequenced here: peripheral blood mononuclear cells (PBMCs), sampled at new diagnosis, from a patient treated with antithyroid drugs. All receptors derive from a woman aged 35-65 years with Graves disease. The CDR3 runs from the conserved cysteine through the conserved F or W. The D gene is left open where the match is weak. Not every row has a clone size; where given, it reads once, few, many or a size class.

v_gene,abundance,d_gene,j_gene,CDR3aa,CDR3nt
TRBV11-2,many,TRBD1,TRBJ2-5,CASSPGQEETQYF,TGTGCCAGCAGCCCGGGACAGGAAGAGACCCAGTACTTC
TRBV3-1,many,.,TRBJ1-2,CASSQESGRYGYTF,TGTGCCAGCAGCCAAGAGTCAGGGCGGTATGGCTACACCTTC
TRBV5-6,many,.,TRBJ1-1,CASSFLSPGRTEAFF,TGTGCCAGCAGCTTCCTTTCCCCGGGGCGCACTGAAGCTTTCTTT
TRBV11-3,many,.,TRBJ2-2,CASSLGINTGELFF,TGTGCCAGCAGCTTAGGGATCAACACCGGGGAGCTGTTTTTT
TRBV19,.,.,TRBJ2-7,CASSLSSATYEQYF,TGTGCCAGCTCCCTCAGCAGCGCCACCTACGAGCAGTACTTC
TRBV30,many,TRBD1,TRBJ2-3,CAWSVQNTGADTQYF,TGTGCCTGGAGTGTACAAAATACAGGGGCAGATACGCAGTATTTT
TRBV2,.,TRBD2,TRBJ2-1,CASKAGGRDEQFF,TGTGCCAGCAAGGCGGGGGGGAGGGATGAGCAGTTCTTC
TRBV6-1,few,TRBD1,TRBJ1-6,CASRAPGQSYWDNSPLHF,TGTGCCAGCAGAGCGCCGGGACAGTCGTACTGGGATAATTCACCCCTCCACTTT
TRBV6-2/TRBV6-3,.,.,TRBJ2-1,CASIVGGYNEQFF,TGTGCCAGCATCGTGGGGGGCTACAATGAGCAGTTCTTC
TRBV29-1,.,.,TRBJ1-4,CSVEVATNEKLFF,TGCAGCGTGGAGGTTGCAACTAATGAAAAACTGTTTTTT
TRBV29-1,many,TRBD1,TRBJ1-4,CSVASRQGEKLFF,TGCAGCGTCGCCTCCCGACAGGGAGAAAAACTGTTTTTT
TRBV7-3,.,TRBD1,TRBJ1-1,CASSPGTGGGITEAFF,TGTGCCAGCAGCCCAGGGACAGGGGGAGGCATCACTGAAGCTTTCTTT
TRBV20-1,.,TRBD2,TRBJ2-1,CSARRASGEKYNEQFF,TGCAGTGCCCGTCGTGCTAGCGGGGAAAAGTACAATGAGCAGTTCTTC
TRBV28,many,TRBD2,TRBJ2-7,CASLAGGYYEQYF,TGTGCCAGCTTAGCGGGGGGGTATTACGAGCAGTACTTC
TRBV27,few,TRBD1,TRBJ2-1,CASSLSPGQGYNEQFF,TGTGCCAGCAGTTTATCCCCGGGACAGGGGTACAATGAGCAGTTCTTC